This entry concerns a single T cell receptor beta chain. Antigen unknown. For the second PCR, which ran for roughly 6 to 12 cycles, a sample-barcoded 5' primer and a J-beta primer mix were used. TCRdb itself ran the 5' RACE reads through MiXCR, one entry per CDR3 protein. There are 1.5 million to 2 million distinct CDR3 sequences in the sample; roughly 49% occur only once, and over 2% lies in the top ten. This sample was taken from a study of blood T cells in healthy people across ages. Overall study context: Researchers report that template switching captured about one barcoded beta molecule per two T cells. The study's findings and limits: Comparison with aged donors showed that long-lived donors had more naive CD4+ cells and higher diversity. Diversity of TCR beta correlated strongly with naive T cell percentage.

V gave up 6 bases and J gave up 1 base; unmatched junction bases: 15. The germline gives CDR1 MNHNS, CDR2 SASEGT. This CDR3 is built from 18 residues. The V call is TRBV6-1, the J call TRBJ1-2; 9 bases map to TRBD1. The receptor comes from a woman in her forties in good health. The sequenced material came from blood. In DNA form, the CDR3 reads TGTGCCAGCAGAAATACCCGGACAGGGGCGCCACTTAACTATGGCTACACCTTC. As protein: CASRNTRTGAPLNYGYTF.